This T cell receptor (beta chain) was recorded in a study of shared clonotypes between healthy human individuals. Study details: Plates per donor: three CD4 naive, three CD4 memory, two CD8 naive, one CD8 memory.

Trimming took 6 bases from V and 0 from J, leaving 6 bases between them. Looked up from germline, CDR1 is MNHEY and CDR2 is SMNVEV (reference sequence). There are 13 residues in the CDR3. Repertoires were generated with immunoSEQ multiplex PCR, while TCRdb's copy carries only in-frame clones and drops some. The sample consists of about 2 million clones, 90% to 95% of them appearing once. The rearrangement links TRBV27 to TRBJ1-3, with D perhaps matching TRBD1 (5 bases). The sequencing sample was made of naive CD4+ T cells sorted from blood. This sample's subset: CD45RA+ positively selected. The receptor was isolated from a man younger than 30 in good health. Here the CDR3 reads CASRQASGNTIYF. The CDR3 bases are TGTGCCAGCAGACAGGCCTCTGGAAACACCATATATTTT.